These 25 T cell receptor beta chains originate from one sample sequenced in a study of T cells in Graves' hyperthyroidism and ophthalmopathy. From RNA transcripts, TCR beta CDR3 regions were amplified. RT-PCR in the first round (using the HTBI primer set) targeted the TCR CDR3. MiXCR, applied by TCRdb to the multiplex PCR reads, yields one record per CDR3 protein. The data hold 250,000 to 300,000 distinct CDR3 sequences, with roughly 14% observed a single time. The source material was blood. These receptors were collected from a woman in her thirties or forties with Graves' hyperthyroidism that later progressed to Graves' ophthalmopathy.

This clonotype was detected many times. V and J are TRBV6-6 and TRBJ2-3; perhaps TRBD2 as D (6 bases). The CDR3 totals 15 residues. Germline assignment: CDR1 MNHNY and CDR2 SVGAGI (reference sequence). V lost 2 bases and J lost 4, with 13 bases in between. CDR3: CASSYTGVGSDTQYF. CDR3 DNA: TGTGCCAGCAGTTACACGGGAGTAGGGTCAGATACGCAGTATTTT.

As to this clonotype: The junction does not match germline at one end; this may be a read error. The rearrangement links TRBV5-4 to TRBJ2-5; 7 bases are shared with TRBD2. CDR1 and CDR2 (germline): SGHNT, YYREEE (reference sequence). The CDR3 contains 14 residues. The CDR3 nucleotides read TGTGCCAGCGGCTTGGGAGGGAGGTGGGAGACCCAGTACTTC. Encoded protein: CASGLGGRWETQYF. Supplemented by reference TRBV5-4 and TRBJ2-5, the full variable domain reads ETGVTQSPTHLIKTRGQQVTLRCSSQSGHNTVSWYQQALGQGPQFIFQYYREEENGRGNFPPRFSGLQFPNYSSELNVNALELDDSALYLCASGLGGRWETQYFGPGTRLLVL.

The CDR3 reads CSVAPSGANVLTF. The CDR3 DNA is TGCAGCGTCGCCCCCTCTGGGGCCAACGTCCTGACTTTC. This sequence joins TRBV29-1 and TRBJ2-6; D unresolved. Per the germline V gene, CDR1 is SQVTM and CDR2 is ANQGSEA. This CDR3 spans 13 amino acids. V was clipped by 6 bases and J by 0 bases, with 6 bases between them. Complete variable domain (other parts from reference TRBV29-1 and TRBJ2-6): SAVISQKPSRDICQRGTSLTIQCQVDSQVTMMFWYRQQPGQSLTLIATANQGSEATYESGFVIDKFPISRPNLTFSTLTVSNMSPEDSSIYLCSVAPSGANVLTFGAGSRLTVL.

This clonotype was seen ten or more times. The rearrangement links TRBV10-3 to TRBJ2-1; 7 positions agree with TRBD2. From germline, CDR1 is ENHRY and CDR2 SYGVKD. Trimming removed 5 bases from V and 0 bases from J; junction bases left unmatched: 19. This CDR3 comprises 20 residues. CDR3 residues: CAISPTPGLLKNISYNEQFF. Written as DNA, the CDR3 is TGTGCCATCAGTCCAACACCGGGACTACTAAAAAACATCTCCTACAATGAGCAGTTCTTC.

Ten or more counts support this clonotype. The chain carries TRBV4-1 and TRBJ2-4, with D uncertain. CDR1 MGHRA and CDR2 YSYEKL come from the germline V gene. V was pared by 0 bases and J by 5 bases, with 17 bases between. This CDR3 is built from 17 residues. The CDR3 DNA reads as TGCGCCAGCAGCCAAGAAGATCCCTGGGCAGAGGAAAACATTCAGTACTTC. This codes for CASSQEDPWAEENIQYF.

This clonotype was seen many times. V and J are TRBV3-1 and TRBJ2-1, with D perhaps matching TRBD2 (6 bases). V was clipped by 4 bases and J by 7 bases, with 8 bases between them. The CDR3 extends over 12 amino acids. Germline CDR1 reads LGHDT; CDR2 reads YNNKEL (reference sequence). The CDR3 DNA reads TGTGCCAGCAGCCGACTAGTTAATGAGCAGTTCTTC. Protein sequence: CASSRLVNEQFF.

This clonotype showed up many times. The chain recombines TRBV5-1 with TRBJ1-1; D not resolved. This CDR3 is 14 amino acids long. The germline V and J ends were trimmed by 0 bases and 0 bases, with 6 bases remaining between them. Germline V gene data show CDR1 as SGHRS and CDR2 as YFSETQ. The CDR3 DNA reads TGCGCCAGCAGCTTGGTGGGTTTGAACACTGAAGCTTTCTTT. Its translation is CASSLVGLNTEAFF.

The CDR3 loop reads CASRPTSGRSVWYEQYF. The CDR3 DNA reads TGTGCCAGCAGACCAACTAGCGGGAGATCTGTGTGGTACGAGCAGTACTTC. The chain couples TRBV28 to TRBJ2-7, with 11 bases fitting TRBD2. After removal of 6 bases from V and 4 bases from J, the junction contained 14 bases not matched to a gene. Germline assignment: CDR1 MDHEN and CDR2 SYDVKM. The CDR3 extends over 17 amino acids.

V is TRBV19 and J is TRBJ2-3; a possible D gene is TRBD2 (5 bases). Trimming took off 4 bases at V and 2 bases at J, with 19 bases between the two ends. The CDR3 contains 17 residues. Germline CDR1 and CDR2: LNHDA and SQIVND (reference sequence). CDR3 nucleotide sequence: TGTGCCAGTAGTAGCACGAGAAGTAGCGCGCCCACAGATACGCAGTATTTT. As protein: CASSSTRSSAPTDTQYF.

There are many counts of this clonotype. V usage is TRBV5-5 and J usage is TRBJ2-5; 7 bases match TRBD1. With 2 bases clipped from V and 1 base from J, the junction kept 2 bases outside the gene matches. This CDR3 comprises 14 residues. The germline CDR1 and CDR2 sequences are SGHKS and YYEKEE (reference sequence). As DNA, the CDR3 is TGTGCCAGCAGCTTCGGGACAGTCCAAGAGACCCAGTACTTC. Translated, it gives CASSFGTVQETQYF. Full variable domain (missing parts from reference TRBV5-5 and TRBJ2-5): DAGVTQSPTHLIKTRGQQVTLRCSPISGHKSVSWYQQVLGQGPQFIFQYYEKEERGRGNFPDRFSARQFPNYSSELNVNALLLGDSALYLCASSFGTVQETQYFGPGTRLLVL.

This clonotype appeared many times. The chain is built from TRBV27 and TRBJ2-7; TRBD1 might be the D (5 bases). V was shortened by 5 bases and J by 2 bases, with 16 bases between the two germline ends. CDR3 length: 15 amino acids. CDR1 is MNHEY and CDR2 is SMNVEV in the germline V gene (reference sequence). The CDR3 here is CASSTGQPGTYEQYF. CDR3 DNA sequence: TGTGCCAGCAGTACCGGACAACCAGGGACCTACGAGCAGTACTTC.

This clonotype has just a few counts. The chain employs TRBV6-5 and TRBJ2-6; the D gene could be TRBD1 or TRBD2 (5 bases each). Germline V CDR1 and CDR2: MNHEY, SVGAGI. The CDR3 sequence is 19 residues long. The germline V and J ends were trimmed by 0 bases and 0 bases, with 15 bases remaining between them. CDR3 DNA: TGTGCCAGCAGTTACTCGGGACCCCCCTTCCCCTCTGGGGCCAACGTCCTGACTTTC. As protein: CASSYSGPPFPSGANVLTF.

This clonotype has just a few counts. CDR3 sequence reads: CASSPLLGTRDEQYF. CDR3 sequence (DNA): TGTGCCAGCAGCCCCCTTCTAGGGACTAGAGACGAGCAGTACTTC. The chain has TRBV9 and TRBJ2-7; TRBD2 matches at 8 bases. V lost 4 bases, J lost 5 bases, and 11 bases stayed unmatched. Germline V gene data show CDR1 as SGDLS and CDR2 as YYNGEE. CDR3 length: 15 residues.

This clonotype was counted between two and nine times. An end of the junction does not agree with germline; a read error may underlie this. The chain is built from TRBV3-1 and TRBJ2-7; D gene uncertain. The CDR3 is made up of 15 amino acids. The germline V gene encodes CDR1 LGHDT and CDR2 YNNKEL (reference sequence). The CDR3 DNA reads as TGTGCCAGCAGCCAAGATAACCTGTCCTCTCACGAGCACTACTTC. It translates to CASSQDNLSSHEHYF.

In its sample, this clonotype was seen many times. Mismatch with germline at one junction end may stem from a read error. The gene calls are TRBV27 and TRBJ2-7; 11 bases line up with TRBD1. The CDR3 sequence is 15 residues long. Germline lookup yields CDR1 MNHEY and CDR2 SMNVEV (reference sequence). The CDR3 bases are TGTGCCAGCAATTTATCGGGACAGGGGGCCTACGAGCAGTACTTC. As protein: CASNLSGQGAYEQYF.

In this sample, this clonotype turned up many times. The chain employs TRBV18 and TRBJ2-1, with D possibly being TRBD1 or TRBD2 (5 bases each). V was pared by 3 bases and J by 5 bases, with 8 bases between. The CDR3 totals 13 residues. The V gene's germline CDR1 is KGHSH and CDR2 LQKENI. The chain's CDR3 is CASSPRGDNEQFF. The CDR3 DNA reads as TGTGCCAGCTCACCGAGGGGAGACAATGAGCAGTTCTTC.

In this sample, this clonotype turned up many times. The rearrangement joins TRBV30 to TRBJ2-7, with 10 bases aligning to TRBD1. The CDR3 sequence is 14 residues long. The germline CDR1 and CDR2 sequences are GTSNPN and SVGIG (reference sequence). V lost 0 bases and J lost 7; bases outside the gene matches: 6. As DNA, the CDR3 is TGTGCCTGGAGTGTACGGAGGACAGGGGGAGAGCAGTACTTC. Translated: CAWSVRRTGGEQYF. The full variable domain, with the rest looked up from reference TRBV30 and TRBJ2-7, is SQTIHQWPATLVQPVGSPLSLECTVEGTSNPNLYWYRQAAGRGLQLLFYSVGIGQISSEVPQNLSASRPQDRQFILSSKKLLLSDSGFYLCAWSVRRTGGEQYFGPGTRLTVT.

This clonotype occurred a few times. The chain couples TRBV20-1 to TRBJ2-2; D tentatively reads TRBD1 or TRBD2 (6 bases each). The CDR3 extends over 14 amino acids. Germline lookup yields CDR1 DFQATT and CDR2 SNEGSKA (reference sequence). V lost 7 bases to trimming and J lost 4 bases, with 16 bases between them. The CDR3 protein is CSGRWGAATGELFF. The CDR3 DNA is TGCAGTGGCAGGTGGGGGGCGGCCACCGGGGAGCTGTTTTTT.

This clonotype was seen many times. The chain couples TRBV4-1 to TRBJ2-7; 8 bases line up with TRBD1. The V gene end was trimmed by 0 bases and the J gene end by 1 base; junction bases not matched to a gene: 5. Germline lookup yields CDR1 MGHRA and CDR2 YSYEKL. The CDR3 length is 16 residues. The CDR3 nucleotides are TGCGCCAGCAGCCAAGACCGGGACAGGAGTTCCTACGAGCAGTACTTC. It is translated as CASSQDRDRSSYEQYF.

The V gene is TRBV2, the J gene TRBJ1-3; D gene uncertain. Germline-derived CDR1 and CDR2 are SNHLY and FYNNEI. This CDR3 has 15 amino acids. The V gene lost 1 base and the J gene lost 0 bases, with 7 bases spanning the gap. The CDR3 is CASSEVRASGNTIYF. In DNA, the CDR3 is TGTGCCAGCAGTGAAGTAAGGGCCTCTGGAAACACCATATATTTT.

This clonotype showed up many times. The chain joins TRBV19 to TRBJ2-5, with no clear D. The ends were cut back, 2 bases at V and 0 bases at J, with 7 bases in the middle. The CDR3 extends over 14 amino acids. CDR1 and CDR2 (germline): LNHDA, SQIVND (reference sequence). The CDR3 is CASSIIGYQETQYF. In DNA form, the CDR3 reads TGTGCCAGTAGTATAATCGGGTACCAAGAGACCCAGTACTTC.

This clonotype showed up just a few times. The chain couples TRBV20-1 to TRBJ2-7, with no clear D. V was pared by 6 bases and J by 0 bases, with 12 bases between. Germline V lookup: CDR1 DFQATT, CDR2 SNEGSKA (reference sequence). This CDR3 comprises 13 residues. CDR3 sequence (DNA): TGCAGTGCCCGGCCTACTACCTCCTACGAGCAGTACTTC. Translated, it gives CSARPTTSYEQYF.

For this clonotype: A much larger clone lies one base from this, so it may be a read error. This chain links TRBV18 with TRBJ2-3; a possible D gene is TRBD1 (5 bases). The CDR3 consists of 17 residues. The germline V gene has CDR1 KGHSH and CDR2 LQKENI. This CDR3 reads CASSPSVWGTSTGTQYF. Written as DNA, the CDR3 is TGTGCCAGCTCACCATCCGTTTGGGGCACGAGCACAGGTACGCAGTATTTT.

This clonotype has at least ten counts. V is TRBV20-1 and J is TRBJ2-1; no clear D. This CDR3 contains 12 residues. The germline CDR1 and CDR2 sequences are DFQATT and SNEGSKA (reference sequence). Trimming stripped 3 bases from V and 9 bases from J, with 12 bases between. DNA of the CDR3: TGCAGTGCTAGGACTGCCTTAGGTGAGCAGTTCTTC. This sequence encodes CSARTALGEQFF.

This clonotype was counted at least ten times. The rearrangement links TRBV7-8 to TRBJ2-5; no reliable D call. Deletions cut 5 bases from V and 0 bases from J, with 28 bases between. Germline CDR1 is SGHVS and CDR2 is FQNEAQ. This CDR3 has 20 residues. CDR3 bases: TGTGCCAGCAGCCCGCCTCTTAGATTTAGAGAGAAACCTTACCAAGAGACCCAGTACTTC. This translates into CASSPPLRFREKPYQETQYF.